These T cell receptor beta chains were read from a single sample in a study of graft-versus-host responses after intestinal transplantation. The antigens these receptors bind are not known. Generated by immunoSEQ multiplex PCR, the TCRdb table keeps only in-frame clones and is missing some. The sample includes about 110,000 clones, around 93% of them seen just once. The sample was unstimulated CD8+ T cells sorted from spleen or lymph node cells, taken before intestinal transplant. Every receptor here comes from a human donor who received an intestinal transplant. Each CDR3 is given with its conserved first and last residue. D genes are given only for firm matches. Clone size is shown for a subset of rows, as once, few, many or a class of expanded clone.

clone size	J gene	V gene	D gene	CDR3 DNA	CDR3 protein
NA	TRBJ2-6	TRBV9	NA	TGTGCCAGCAGCGTATGGTCTGGGGCCAACGTCCTGACTTTC	CASSVWSGANVLTF
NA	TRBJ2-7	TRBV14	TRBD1	TGTGCCAGCAGCCTGGGGGCAGGGGGCTTCTACGAGCAGTACTTC	CASSLGAGGFYEQYF
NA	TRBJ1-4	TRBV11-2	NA	TGTGCCAGCAGCTTAGATCTGGGGACAACTAATGAAAAACTGTTTTTT	CASSLDLGTTNEKLFF
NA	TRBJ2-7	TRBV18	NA	TGTGCCAGCTCACCATTCCCACCAGGGGCGACAGAGACCTACGAGCAGTACTTC	CASSPFPPGATETYEQYF
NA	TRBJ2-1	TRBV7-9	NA	TGTGCCAGCAGCCCCACTTCGTCGAATGAGCAGTTCTTC	CASSPTSSNEQFF
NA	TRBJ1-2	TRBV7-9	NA	TGTGCCAGCACCGAGTCCCCGACGGCGAAGGGCTACACCTTC	CASTESPTAKGYTF
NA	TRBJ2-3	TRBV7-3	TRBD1	TGTGCCAGCAGCTCGGGACAGGGCACAGATACGCAGTATTTT	CASSSGQGTDTQYF
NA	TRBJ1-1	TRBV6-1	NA	TGTGCCAGCAGTCATACGGGGAGGAGTCGCGCTGAAGCTTTCTTT	CASSHTGRSRAEAFF
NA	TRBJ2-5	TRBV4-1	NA	TGCGCCAGCAGCCCTTCCTCCGGGACTTTTGCAGAGACCCAGTACTTC	CASSPSSGTFAETQYF
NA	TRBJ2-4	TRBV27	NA	TGTGCCAGCAGTTTCGTTCGGGTTGGGGGGCCGGACATTCAGTACTTC	CASSFVRVGGPDIQYF
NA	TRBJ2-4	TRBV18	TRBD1	TGTGCCAGCTCACTAACCACGGGACAGGGTTGGGCCAAAAACATTCAGTACTTC	CASSLTTGQGWAKNIQYF
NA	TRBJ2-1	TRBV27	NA	TGTGCCAGCAGTTTAACGACCTACAATGAGCAGTTCTTC	CASSLTTYNEQFF
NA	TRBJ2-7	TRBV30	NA	TGTGCCTGGAGTATTGTGTACGAGCAGTACTTC	CAWSIVYEQYF
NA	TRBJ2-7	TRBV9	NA	TGTGCCAGCAGCGCGTCTCCCCAGAGGGAGCAGTACTTC	CASSASPQREQYF
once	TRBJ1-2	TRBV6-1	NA	TGTGCCAGCAGTTTTTCCAGGGGCAACTATGGCTACACCTTC	CASSFSRGNYGYTF
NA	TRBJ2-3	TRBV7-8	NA	TGTGCCAGCAGCTTACAGTCAGATACGCAGTATTTT	CASSLQSDTQYF
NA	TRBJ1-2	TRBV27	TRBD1	TGTGCCAGCAGTACCCGGACAGGCCACTATGGCTACACCTTC	CASSTRTGHYGYTF
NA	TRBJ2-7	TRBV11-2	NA	TGTGCCAGCAGCTTAGGCTCCGCGGCGGCGCAGTACTTC	CASSLGSAAAQYF
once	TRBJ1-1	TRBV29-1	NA	TGCAGCGGCCACAGGGATGCTGAAGCTTTCTTT	CSGHRDAEAFF
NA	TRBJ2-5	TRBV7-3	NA	TGTGCCAGCAGCTTAGAAGGGGGGGGGCAAGAGACCCAGTACTTC	CASSLEGGGQETQYF
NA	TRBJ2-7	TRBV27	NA	TGTGCCAGCAGCATAGGGTACGAGCAGTACTTC	CASSIGYEQYF
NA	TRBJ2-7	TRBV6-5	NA	TGTGCCAGCAGTTACTTGCCGGACTATAGCATCCACGAGCAGTACTTC	CASSYLPDYSIHEQYF
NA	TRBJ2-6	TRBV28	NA	TGTGCCAGCAGTTTAAGGCTCTCTGGGGCCAACGTCCTGACTTTC	CASSLRLSGANVLTF
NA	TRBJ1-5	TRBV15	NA	TGTGCCACCAGCGGAAACAATCAGCCCCAGCATTTT	CATSGNNQPQHF
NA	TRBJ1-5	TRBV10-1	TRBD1	TGCGCCAGCAACAGACAGGGGAAGGGCAATCAGCCCCAGCATTTT	CASNRQGKGNQPQHF
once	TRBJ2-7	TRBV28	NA	TGTGCCAGCAGTCCGACGGGGGGATGGAGGGGGGGCGAGCAGTACTTC	CASSPTGGWRGGEQYF
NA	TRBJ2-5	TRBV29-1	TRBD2	TGCAGCGTCCGGGGCTTAGCGGGAGACGGGACCCAGTACTTC	CSVRGLAGDGTQYF
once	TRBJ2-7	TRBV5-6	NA	TGTGCCAGCAGCTTGGGGGGATCCCTCTACGAGCAGTACTTC	CASSLGGSLYEQYF
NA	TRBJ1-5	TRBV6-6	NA	TGTGCCAGCAGTTACTCCAGTAGCAATCAGCCCCAGCATTTT	CASSYSSSNQPQHF
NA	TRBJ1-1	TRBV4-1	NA	TGCGCCAGCAGCCAAGAAGGATCTGGCCGGTTGAACACTGAAGCTTTCTTT	CASSQEGSGRLNTEAFF
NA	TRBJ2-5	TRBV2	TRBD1	TGTGCCAGCAGTGAAGCTCGGGGGACAGGGGGCGGGGAGACCCAGTACTTC	CASSEARGTGGGETQYF